This entry concerns a single T cell receptor (beta chain). The antigen remains undetermined. The record originates from a study of siplizumab effects on memory and regulatory T cells. Study-level results: Siplizumab significantly brought down the alloreactive sequences that trace back to unstimulated CD4+ memory cells. Neither a naive nor a memory phenotype was assignable to roughly 75-96% of proliferating CD4+ or CD8+ clones. Mappable CD4+ clones that were alloreactive averaged around 70% Treg-derived with siplizumab versus approximately 27% in controls.

Germline values: CDR1 MNHNY, CDR2 SVGAGI (reference sequence). V shed 6 bases and J shed 3 bases, with 8 bases lying between them. The CDR3 extends over 12 amino acids. Every sample had about 100,000 of its TCR templates assayed. The data were produced by immunoSEQ multiplex PCR, yet TCRdb's version contains in-frame clones alone and is incomplete. The sample comprises under 100,000 clones, roughly 89% of which are singletons, and roughly 1.4% rests with the top ten. Sequenced material: Tregs sorted from blood. The chain is built from TRBV6-6 and TRBJ1-1; D is unresolved. This TCR derives from a human donor in good health. The CDR3 sequence is CASRTQYTEAFF. The CDR3 DNA sequence: TGTGCCAGCAGAACCCAGTACACTGAAGCTTTCTTT.